This TCR beta chain originates from a study of shared clonotypes between healthy human individuals. All participating donors were Caucasian adults from Nashville, Tennessee. Sorted subsets were amplified in replicate PCRs using 200 ng DNA, about 30,000 T cell genomes. The data were produced by immunoSEQ multiplex PCR, yet TCRdb's version contains in-frame clones alone and is incomplete. The table includes about 980,000 clones, roughly 72% detected once. Per the germline V gene, CDR1 is LGHNA and CDR2 is YSLEER. V lost 3 bases and J 5 bases, leaving 22 bases between the germline ends. The CDR3 covers 18 residues.

The receptor comes from a man younger than 35 in good health. The V and J genes are TRBV4-3 and TRBJ2-2, with D maybe TRBD2 (6 bases). Sequenced input: memory CD4+ T cells sorted from blood. Subset noted: CD45RA-negative fraction. CDR3 sequence reads: CASSQGVTRTLGTGELFF. The DNA of the CDR3 is TGCGCCAGCAGCCAGGGGGTGACTAGGACGTTAGGAACCGGGGAGCTGTTTTTT.